This T cell receptor beta chain was documented in a study of patients and donors after allogeneic stem cell transplantation. The germline CDR1 and CDR2 sequences are MDHEN and SYDVKM. The V end was cut by 2 bases, the J end by 7 bases, with 12 bases between. The CDR3 totals 15 residues. One entry per CDR3 protein results from TCRdb running MiXCR on the RT-PCR reads. The sample records some 880,000 distinct CDR3 sequences, roughly 18% being singletons. This clonotype was observed a handful of times. The sample was blood, either unsorted or a sorted T cell fraction (not recorded which). The chain couples TRBV28 to TRBJ1-6; no reliable D call. The source of this sequence is a human donor who was either an allogeneic HSCT recipient or a stem cell or donor lymphocyte infusion donor (not recorded which). It is not recorded whose cells these are; they may come from a transplant donor. The CDR3 nucleotides are TGTGCCAGCAGTTTACCCCAAGGAGGGAATTCACCCCTCCACTTT. Protein sequence: CASSLPQGGNSPLHF.